The 24 T cell receptor beta chains below all came from one sample that was sequenced in a study of immune heterogeneity within non-small cell lung tumors. Bulk tumor genomic DNA, 600 to 650 ng per sample, was used as template. Biopsies that were spaced far apart were taken, several per primary tumor, during surgery. Those enrolled were patients newly diagnosed with untreated non-small cell lung cancer and undergoing curative surgery. Amplification of TCR beta CDR3 was performed by multiplex PCR with 32 V and 13 J primers. TCRdb itself ran the multiplex PCR reads through MiXCR, one entry per CDR3 protein. The data show approximately 9,500 distinct CDR3 sequences, with less than 30% seen just once and over 20% held by the top ten. Source material: lung tumor tissue. These receptors all stem from a woman in her forties or fifties with non-small cell lung cancer.

This clonotype is judged medium-sized. The chain combines TRBV12-3 or TRBV12-4 with TRBJ1-5; a weak D match, TRBD1 (5 bases). V was shortened by 6 bases and J by 4 bases, with 13 bases between the two germline ends. The CDR3 extends over 14 amino acids. The CDR3, as DNA: TGTGCCAGCAGCCCGGACAAGTTAAATCAGCCCCAGCATTTT. Translation: CASSPDKLNQPQHF.

This clonotype was counted between two and nine times. Without the conserved terminal phenylalanine or tryptophan, this CDR3 likely stems from a read error. The rearrangement joins TRBV10-2 to TRBJ2-7, with a weak D call TRBD2 (6 bases). This CDR3 is built from 13 residues. V was shortened by 1 base and J by 6 bases, with 10 bases between the two germline ends. Looked up from germline, CDR1 is WSHSY and CDR2 is SAAADI. CDR3 sequence: CASSEWGSGEQYL. CDR3 DNA: TGCGCCAGCAGTGAGTGGGGTAGCGGCGAGCAGTACCTC.

This clonotype has a count of ten or more. The CDR3 loop is CAWSVIREKLFF. In DNA, the CDR3 is TGTGCCTGGAGTGTTATACGAGAAAAACTGTTTTTT. The chain is built from TRBV30 and TRBJ1-4; D unclear. The CDR3 totals 12 residues. Germline values: CDR1 GTSNPN, CDR2 SVGIG (reference sequence). V dropped 0 bases and J dropped 8 bases, with 7 bases sitting between them.

The V gene is TRBV29-1, the J gene TRBJ1-4; tentatively, D is TRBD1 (6 bases). Germline assignment: CDR1 SQVTM and CDR2 ANQGSEA. The CDR3 loop spans 14 amino acids. The V end lost 5 bases, the J end lost 8 bases, and 18 bases lay between the germline ends. CDR3 loop: CSVQVGGSDEKLFF. Written as DNA, the CDR3 is TGCAGCGTTCAAGTGGGGGGCAGTGACGAAAAACTGTTTTTT. Drawing the rest from reference TRBV29-1 and TRBJ1-4, the complete variable domain is SAVISQKPSRDICQRGTSLTIQCQVDSQVTMMFWYRQQPGQSLTLIATANQGSEATYESGFVIDKFPISRPNLTFSTLTVSNMSPEDSSIYLCSVQVGGSDEKLFFGSGTQLSVL.

This clonotype was recorded many times. CDR3 residues: CATSDPYIGTGELFF. The CDR3 region has the DNA TGTGCCACCAGTGACCCCTACATAGGCACCGGGGAGCTGTTTTTT. V usage is TRBV24-1 and J usage is TRBJ2-2; no clear D. The germline gives CDR1 KGHDR, CDR2 SFDVKD. The CDR3 has 15 residues. The V gene lost 4 bases and the J gene lost 4 bases, with 12 bases spanning the gap.

Concerning this clonotype itself: A read error is possible here, since a much larger clone lies one base away. This sequence joins TRBV6-1 and TRBJ1-5, with 7 positions matching TRBD1. This CDR3 spans 15 amino acids. Germline V gene sequence: CDR1 MNHNS, CDR2 SASEGT. CDR3: CASSEMGQSVQSQHF. CDR3 bases: TGTGCCAGCAGTGAAATGGGACAGAGTGTTCAGTCCCAGCATTTT.

The chain couples TRBV12-3 or TRBV12-4 to TRBJ2-1; TRBD2 aligns across 10 bases. V was clipped by 4 bases and J by 5 bases; unmatched bases: 5. The CDR3 has 15 amino acids. CDR3 in DNA: TGTGCCAGCAGTTCCGGACTAGCGGTTCACAATGAGCAGTTCTTC. Its translation: CASSSGLAVHNEQFF.

This clonotype was picked up many times. This sequence joins TRBV6-1 and TRBJ1-2; TRBD1 might be the D (5 bases). This CDR3 comprises 13 residues. Germline CDR1 MNHNS, CDR2 SASEGT. Trimming left V 6 bases short and J 2 bases short, with 10 bases between. Here the CDR3 reads CASSIGHNYGYTF. The DNA of the CDR3 is TGTGCCAGCAGCATCGGACACAACTATGGCTACACCTTC.

V and J are TRBV29-1 and TRBJ2-3, with a weak D call TRBD2 (6 bases). The CDR3 loop spans 11 amino acids. The germline V gene has CDR1 SQVTM and CDR2 ANQGSEA. V gave up 7 bases and J gave up 8 bases, with 13 bases separating them. CDR3 loop: CSAQDGGTQYF. DNA for the CDR3: TGCAGCGCACAGGACGGGGGTACGCAGTATTTT.

This clonotype was seen many times. The rearrangement joins TRBV12-3 or TRBV12-4 to TRBJ2-1; TRBD2 aligns across 10 bases. V shed 3 bases, J shed 3 bases, and the junction held 5 bases outside the gene matches. The CDR3 sequence is 16 residues long. The CDR3, as DNA: TGTGCCAGCAGTTTTATAGCGGGGGGCCTCTACAATGAGCAGTTCTTC. Amino acid sequence: CASSFIAGGLYNEQFF.

The chain employs TRBV7-6 and TRBJ2-7; D perhaps matches TRBD2 (5 bases). V gave up 4 bases and J gave up 6 bases, with 13 bases separating them. The CDR3 covers 13 residues. Germline V gene lookup returns CDR1 SGHVS and CDR2 FNYEAQ. The CDR3 nucleotides read TGTGCCAGCAGCTGGACTCCTGACTTCGAGCAGTACTTC. Translating gives CASSWTPDFEQYF.

This clonotype was counted many times. The V call is TRBV20-1, the J call TRBJ1-3; D is possibly TRBD1 (6 bases). Trimming removed 4 bases from V and 7 bases from J, with 26 bases in between. Germline CDR1 is DFQATT and CDR2 is SNEGSKA (reference sequence). This CDR3 contains 17 residues. CDR3: CSATRFVQAGEGNTIYF. The CDR3 bases are TGCAGTGCTACCCGTTTCGTACAGGCAGGGGAGGGGAACACCATATATTTT.

The CDR3 reads CASTKTDDSGNTIYF. CDR3 bases: TGTGCCAGCACCAAAACGGACGACTCTGGAAACACCATATATTTT. The V call is TRBV2, the J call TRBJ1-3; D is ambiguous. In germline, CDR1 is SNHLY, CDR2 FYNNEI. The CDR3 spans 15 residues. Deletions cut 7 bases from V and 0 bases from J, with 13 bases between.

This rearrangement joins TRBV12-3 or TRBV12-4 to TRBJ1-1, with D possibly matching TRBD1 (5 bases). The CDR3 has 14 residues. Trimming took off 0 bases at V and 6 bases at J, with 11 bases between the two ends. CDR3 sequence reads: CASSLARGLPEAFF. CDR3 DNA: TGTGCCAGCAGTTTAGCGAGGGGACTACCTGAAGCTTTCTTT.

This clonotype ranks as medium-sized (0.01 to 0.1%). The rearrangement joins TRBV13 to TRBJ1-2; 7 bases align to TRBD1. The germline V gene has CDR1 PRHDT and CDR2 FYEKMQ (reference sequence). Trimming took 5 bases from V and 6 from J; bases not matched to a gene: 9. This CDR3 is 14 amino acids long. CDR3 nucleotides: TGTGCCAGCAGCATTGGACAGGTTAGGGATGGCTACACCTTC. Amino acid sequence: CASSIGQVRDGYTF.

The V and J genes are TRBV20-1 and TRBJ2-5; maybe TRBD2 (5 bases). The V gene lost 2 bases and the J gene lost 4 bases, with 17 bases spanning the gap. This CDR3 spans 15 amino acids. Germline CDR1 and CDR2: DFQATT and SNEGSKA (reference sequence). CDR3 nucleotides: TGCAGTGCTAGATGGGCGGTCGGACGGGGAGAGACCCAGTACTTC. Amino acid sequence: CSARWAVGRGETQYF.

Only a few counts were recorded for this clonotype. V gene TRBV5-4 combines with J gene TRBJ1-1; the D gene is possibly TRBD1 (6 bases). Germline CDR1 is SGHNT and CDR2 is YYREEE (reference sequence). With 4 bases removed from V and 6 bases from J, the gap between germline ends came to 22 bases. This CDR3 contains 16 residues. This chain's CDR3 is CASSPSTRGRRAEAFF. The CDR3 nucleotides are TGTGCCAGCAGCCCATCCACCAGGGGTCGGCGCGCTGAAGCTTTCTTT. The full variable domain, in which reference TRBV5-4 and TRBJ1-1 provide the parts outside the CDR3, is ETGVTQSPTHLIKTRGQQVTLRCSSQSGHNTVSWYQQALGQGPQFIFQYYREEENGRGNFPPRFSGLQFPNYSSELNVNALELDDSALYLCASSPSTRGRRAEAFFGQGTRLTVV.

This clonotype has just a few counts. This chain uses TRBV18 with TRBJ2-7; D perhaps matches TRBD1 (6 bases). Germline loops: CDR1 KGHSH, CDR2 LQKENI. Trimming cost V 6 bases and J 6 bases, with 15 bases left between them. The CDR3 sequence is 13 residues long. Written as DNA, the CDR3 is TGTGCCAGCTCGCCGCCACAGGGTCGCGAGCAGTACTTC. This sequence encodes CASSPPQGREQYF.

The V and J genes are TRBV28 and TRBJ2-3; 11 bases are a match to TRBD2. Germline-derived CDR1 and CDR2 are MDHEN and SYDVKM. Trimming cost V 5 bases and J 8 bases; bases outside gene matches: 15. The CDR3 covers 17 residues. In nucleotides, the CDR3 is TGTGCCAGCAGTCCCAGAACTAGCGGGAGAGGGCCTGGTACGCAGTATTTT. It specifies CASSPRTSGRGPGTQYF.

About this clonotype itself: This may be a read error: a much more frequent sequence differs by one nucleotide. The V call is TRBV11-2, the J call TRBJ1-1; TRBD1 agrees at 7 bases. The CDR3 sequence is 13 residues long. V trimming: 10 bases; J trimming: 7 bases; junction bases outside the gene matches: 12. Germline values: CDR1 SGHAT, CDR2 FQNNGV. In nucleotides, the CDR3 is TGTGCCAACAGGCGAAGGGGGCTCCGTGAAGCTTTCTTT. Its translation: CANRRRGLREAFF.

There are many counts of this clonotype. This sequence joins TRBV11-2 and TRBJ1-3; D not resolved. V was shortened by 5 bases and J by 0 bases, with 8 bases between the two germline ends. The CDR3 runs to 14 residues. The germline CDR1 and CDR2 sequences are SGHAT and FQNNGV. CDR3: CASSPHVSGNTIYF. CDR3 DNA: TGTGCCAGCAGCCCCCACGTCTCTGGAAACACCATATATTTT.

A word on this clonotype: This clone may be a read error of a much larger clone one base away. The conserved phenylalanine or tryptophan is not found at the CDR3 terminus, so this likely reflects a read error. This chain joins TRBV7-9 and TRBJ2-7; D unclear. The CDR3 length is 14 residues. Trimming cost V 1 base and J 7 bases, with 14 bases left between them. Germline CDR1 and CDR2: SEHNR and FQNEAQ (reference sequence). In DNA form, the CDR3 reads TGTGCCAGCAGCTTAGAATTTCGGTATTGGGAGCAGTACTTA. This gives the protein CASSLEFRYWEQYL.

The genes are TRBV28 and TRBJ2-1; D tentatively reads TRBD1 or TRBD2 (6 bases each). V was shortened by 6 bases and J by 3 bases, with 15 bases between the two germline ends. The CDR3 is 15 residues long. Germline V CDR1 and CDR2: MDHEN, SYDVKM. This CDR3 reads CASSPTQGGYNEQFF. DNA of the CDR3: TGTGCCAGCAGCCCAACACAGGGAGGCTACAATGAGCAGTTCTTC.

As for this clonotype: One base away lies a much larger clone, so this may be a sequencing read error. The chain carries TRBV5-1 and TRBJ1-1; D might be TRBD1 (5 bases). Trimming pared 5 bases from V and 3 bases from J, leaving 20 bases between. The germline gives CDR1 SGHRS, CDR2 YFSETQ. The CDR3 totals 16 residues. CDR3 region: CASSPRVPGGDTEAFF. CDR3 nucleotides: TGCGCCAGCAGTCCCCGGGTCCCGGGGGGGGACACTGAAGCTTTCTTT.